The following is a TCR beta chain sequence with its context. No antigen is known for it. Use of 60 Vbeta and 13 Jbeta primers characterized the PCR. Using immunoSEQ multiplex PCR, the repertoire was profiled, and TCRdb retains in-frame clones only, with some absent. The top ten clones hold 1.3% of a sample with roughly 160,000 clones, roughly 79% of them seen once. This specimen comes from a study of cytomegalovirus exposure and HLA in healthy donors. General study results and limits: Analysis was carried out at a later point, and it linked a missense DCLRE1C variant to TCR beta V- and J-gene trimming. Immune exposure was documented only through CMV serostatus.

CDR3 length: 14 amino acids. With 4 bases removed from V and 6 bases from J, the gap between germline ends came to 16 bases. Germline V lookup: CDR1 SGHAT, CDR2 FQDESV (reference sequence). The rearrangement uses TRBV11-1 and TRBJ2-7, with D possibly being TRBD2 (6 bases). The origin of this receptor is a young man in good health and CMV-seronegative. The sequenced sample was PBMCs. CDR3 in amino acids: CASSSLGLGGEQYF. For the CDR3, the DNA is TGTGCCAGCAGCTCCCTGGGACTGGGGGGCGAGCAGTACTTC.